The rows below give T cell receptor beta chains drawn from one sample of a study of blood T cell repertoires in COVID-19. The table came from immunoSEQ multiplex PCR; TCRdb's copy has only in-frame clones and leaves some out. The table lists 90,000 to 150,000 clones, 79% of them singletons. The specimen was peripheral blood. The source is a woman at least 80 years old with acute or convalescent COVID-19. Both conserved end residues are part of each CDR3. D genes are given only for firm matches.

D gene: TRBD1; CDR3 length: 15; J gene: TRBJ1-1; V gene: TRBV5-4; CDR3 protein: CASSPGTGGETEAFF
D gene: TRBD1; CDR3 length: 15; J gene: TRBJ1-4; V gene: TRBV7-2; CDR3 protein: CASSLATGVNEKLFF
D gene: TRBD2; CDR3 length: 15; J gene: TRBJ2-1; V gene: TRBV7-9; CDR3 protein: CASSLGTSGSNEQFF
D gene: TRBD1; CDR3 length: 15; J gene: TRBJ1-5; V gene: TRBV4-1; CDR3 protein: CASSPPGQENQPQHF
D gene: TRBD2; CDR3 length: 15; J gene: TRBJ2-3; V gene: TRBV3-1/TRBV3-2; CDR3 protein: CASSPQRGVSDTQYF
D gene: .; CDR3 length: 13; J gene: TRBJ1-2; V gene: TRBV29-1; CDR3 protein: CSVGREINYGYTF
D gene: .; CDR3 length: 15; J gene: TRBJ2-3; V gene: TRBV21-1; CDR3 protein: CASSIQGGGTDTQYF
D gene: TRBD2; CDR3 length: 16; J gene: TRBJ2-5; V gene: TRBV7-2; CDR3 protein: CASSPESGGPQETQYF
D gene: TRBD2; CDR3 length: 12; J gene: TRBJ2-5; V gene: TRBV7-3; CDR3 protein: CASSSGGETQYF
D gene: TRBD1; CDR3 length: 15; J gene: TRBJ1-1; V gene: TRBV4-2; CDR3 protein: CASSQVGTGGTEAFF
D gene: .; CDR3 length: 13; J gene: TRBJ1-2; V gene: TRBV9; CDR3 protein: CASSVGGGTGYTF
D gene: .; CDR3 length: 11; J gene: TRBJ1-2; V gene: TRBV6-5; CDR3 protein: CASRRGFGYTF
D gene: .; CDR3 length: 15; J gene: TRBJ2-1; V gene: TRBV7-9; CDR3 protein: CASSLGAVTIYEQFF
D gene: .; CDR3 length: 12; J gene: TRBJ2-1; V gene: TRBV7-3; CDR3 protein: CASSPDNYEQFF
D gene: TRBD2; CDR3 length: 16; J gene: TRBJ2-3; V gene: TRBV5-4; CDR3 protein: CASSPGLAGGKDTQYF
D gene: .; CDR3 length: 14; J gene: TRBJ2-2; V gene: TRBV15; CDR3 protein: CATSRGRAAGELFF
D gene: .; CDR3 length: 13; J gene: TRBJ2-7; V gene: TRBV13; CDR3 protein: CASTIGGAYEQYF
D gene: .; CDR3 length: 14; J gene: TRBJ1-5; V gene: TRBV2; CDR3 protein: CASRGQEFNQPQHF
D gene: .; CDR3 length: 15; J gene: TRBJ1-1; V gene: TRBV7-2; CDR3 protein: CASSWEGLRNTEAFF
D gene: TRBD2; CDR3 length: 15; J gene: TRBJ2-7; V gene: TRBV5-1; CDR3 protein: CASSSLAGGRDEQYF
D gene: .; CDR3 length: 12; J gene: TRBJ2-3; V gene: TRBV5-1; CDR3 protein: CASTGQTDTQYF
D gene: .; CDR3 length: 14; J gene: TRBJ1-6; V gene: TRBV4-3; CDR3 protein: CASSQEGSNSPLHF
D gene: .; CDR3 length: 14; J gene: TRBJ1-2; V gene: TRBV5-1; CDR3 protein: CASSSQGLSYGYTF
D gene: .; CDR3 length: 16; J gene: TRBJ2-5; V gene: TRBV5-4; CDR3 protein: CASSLSQTQVQETQYF
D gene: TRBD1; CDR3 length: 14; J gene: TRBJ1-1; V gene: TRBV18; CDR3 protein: CASSATGGHTEAFF
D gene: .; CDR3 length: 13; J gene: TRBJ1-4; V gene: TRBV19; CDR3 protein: CASSRTVGEKLFF
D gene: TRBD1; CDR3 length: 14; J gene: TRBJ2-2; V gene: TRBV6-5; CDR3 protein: CASSQTGIAGELFF
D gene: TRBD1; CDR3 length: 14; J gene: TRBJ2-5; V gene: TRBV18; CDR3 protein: CASSSSDRGGTQYF
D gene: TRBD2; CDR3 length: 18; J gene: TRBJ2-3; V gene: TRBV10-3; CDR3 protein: CAISDLVGGSRGTDTQYF
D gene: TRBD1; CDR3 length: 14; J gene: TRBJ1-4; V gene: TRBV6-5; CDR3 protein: CASSTTGGTEKLFF
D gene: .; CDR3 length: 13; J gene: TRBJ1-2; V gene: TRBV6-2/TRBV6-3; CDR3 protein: CASSYSTDYGYTF
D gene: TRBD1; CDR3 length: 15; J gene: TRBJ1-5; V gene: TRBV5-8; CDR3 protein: CASSLALTGAQPQHF
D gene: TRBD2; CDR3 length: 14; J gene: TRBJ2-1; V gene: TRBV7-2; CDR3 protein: CASSLTGGRNEQFF
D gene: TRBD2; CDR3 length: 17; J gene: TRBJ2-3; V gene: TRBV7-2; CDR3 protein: CASSLASGREGTDTQYF
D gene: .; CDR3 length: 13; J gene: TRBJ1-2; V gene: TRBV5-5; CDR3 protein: CASSRVQNYGYTF
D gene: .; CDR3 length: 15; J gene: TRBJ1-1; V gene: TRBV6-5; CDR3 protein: CASRVGGRGNTEAFF
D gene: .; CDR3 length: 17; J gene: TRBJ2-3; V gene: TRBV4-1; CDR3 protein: CASSQGGGRERRGTQYF
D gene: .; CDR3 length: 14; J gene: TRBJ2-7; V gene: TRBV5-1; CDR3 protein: CASSTGIPTYEQYF
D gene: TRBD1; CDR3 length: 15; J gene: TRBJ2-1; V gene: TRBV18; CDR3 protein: CASSPRTGDNNEQFF
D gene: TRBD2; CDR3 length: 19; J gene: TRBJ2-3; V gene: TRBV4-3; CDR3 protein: CASSQDPPGLAGVPDTQYF
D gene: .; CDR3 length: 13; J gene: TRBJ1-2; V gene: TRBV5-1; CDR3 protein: CASSLGQHYGYTF
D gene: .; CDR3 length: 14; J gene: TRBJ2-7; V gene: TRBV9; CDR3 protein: CASSLREEPNEQYF
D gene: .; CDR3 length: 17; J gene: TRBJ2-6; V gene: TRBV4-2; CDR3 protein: CASSQDPNSPGANVLTF
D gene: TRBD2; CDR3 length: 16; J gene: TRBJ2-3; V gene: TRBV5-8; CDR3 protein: CASSLVAGGSTDTQYF
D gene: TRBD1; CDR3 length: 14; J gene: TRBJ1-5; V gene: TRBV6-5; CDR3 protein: CASSPRGGLGPQHF
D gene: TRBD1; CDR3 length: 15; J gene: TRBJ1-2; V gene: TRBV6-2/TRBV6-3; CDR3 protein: CASSYWARQGNGYTF
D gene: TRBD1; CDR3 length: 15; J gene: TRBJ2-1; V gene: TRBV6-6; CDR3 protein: CASKGTGGSYNEQFF
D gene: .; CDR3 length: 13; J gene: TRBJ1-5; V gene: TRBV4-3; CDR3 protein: CASSLGGGQPQHF
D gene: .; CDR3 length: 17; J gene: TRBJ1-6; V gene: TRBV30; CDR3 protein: CAWSPGIGLGINSPLHF
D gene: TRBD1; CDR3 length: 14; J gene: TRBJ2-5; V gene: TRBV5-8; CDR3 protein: CASSRDRGQETQYF
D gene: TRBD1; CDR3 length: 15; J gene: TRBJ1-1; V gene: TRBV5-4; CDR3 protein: CASSYRQGANTEAFF
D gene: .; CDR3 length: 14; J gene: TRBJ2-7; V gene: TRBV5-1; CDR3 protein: CASSQDSPSYEQYF
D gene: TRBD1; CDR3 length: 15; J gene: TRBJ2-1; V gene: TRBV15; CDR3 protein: CATSIAGQGYNEQFF
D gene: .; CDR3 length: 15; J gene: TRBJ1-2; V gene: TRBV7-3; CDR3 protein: CASSLTGPPNYGYTF
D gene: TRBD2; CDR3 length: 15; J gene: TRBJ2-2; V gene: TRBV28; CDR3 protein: CASSLGGGPNGELFF